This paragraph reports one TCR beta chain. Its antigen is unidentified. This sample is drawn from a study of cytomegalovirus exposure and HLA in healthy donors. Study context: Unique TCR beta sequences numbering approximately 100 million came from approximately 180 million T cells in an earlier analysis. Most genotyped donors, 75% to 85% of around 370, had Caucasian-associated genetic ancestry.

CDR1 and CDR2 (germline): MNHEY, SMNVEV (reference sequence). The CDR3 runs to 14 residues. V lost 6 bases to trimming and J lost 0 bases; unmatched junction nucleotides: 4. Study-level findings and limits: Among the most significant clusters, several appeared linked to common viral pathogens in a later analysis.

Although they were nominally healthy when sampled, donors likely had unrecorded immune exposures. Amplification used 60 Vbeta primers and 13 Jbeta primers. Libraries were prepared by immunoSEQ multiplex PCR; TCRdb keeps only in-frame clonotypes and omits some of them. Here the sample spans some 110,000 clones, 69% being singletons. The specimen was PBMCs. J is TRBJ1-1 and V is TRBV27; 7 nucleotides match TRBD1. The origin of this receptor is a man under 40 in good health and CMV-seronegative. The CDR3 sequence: CASRYRGMNTEAFF. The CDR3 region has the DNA TGTGCCAGCAGGTACAGGGGTATGAACACTGAAGCTTTCTTT.